This is a list of T cell receptor beta chains from one sample in a study of blood T cell repertoires in COVID-19. TCRdb keeps only in-frame clones here, not all; method: immunoSEQ multiplex PCR. The sample has 150,000 or so clones, more than 80% seen once; the top ten hold around 15%. Specimen: peripheral blood. These receptors all come from a man between 18 and 29 years old with COVID-19, enrolled during active disease. Both conserved end residues are part of each CDR3. A D gene is named only where the DNA matches it firmly. Not all rows give a size; the values are once, few, many and, for expanded clones, a class.

.,.,TRBJ2-3,TRBV9,CASSVGPQGSDTQYF,TGTGCCAGCAGCGTAGGACCCCAGGGTTCGGATACGCAGTATTTT
once,.,TRBJ1-2,TRBV5-8,CASSRGGYGYTF,TGTGCCAGCAGCAGGGGCGGCTATGGCTACACCTTC
once,TRBD1,TRBJ2-7,TRBV5-6,CASSPMDREYEQYF,TGTGCCAGCAGCCCGATGGACAGGGAGTACGAGCAGTACTTC
few,.,TRBJ1-1,TRBV4-1,CASSPSGGLDTEAFF,TGCGCCAGCAGCCCGTCGGGTGGCCTGGACACTGAAGCTTTCTTT
.,.,TRBJ2-1,TRBV11-3,CASSLGTGRGNEQFF,TGTGCCAGCAGCTTAGGAACAGGGAGGGGCAATGAGCAGTTCTTC
.,TRBD1,TRBJ2-7,TRBV30,CASSRGQGANEQYF,TGTGCCTCCTCCCGGGGACAGGGGGCCAACGAGCAGTACTTC
once,TRBD1,TRBJ1-5,TRBV19,CASNPSLTGGQPQHF,TGTGCCAGTAACCCCTCGCTGACAGGGGGACAGCCCCAGCATTTT
.,TRBD1,TRBJ2-1,TRBV7-9,CASSLPGQEIYLYNEQFF,TGTGCCAGCAGCTTACCGGGACAGGAAATTTATCTCTACAATGAGCAGTTCTTC
.,.,TRBJ1-2,TRBV12-3/TRBV12-4,CASSPARGYGYTF,TGTGCCAGCAGTCCCGCCCGGGGCTATGGCTACACCTTC
.,TRBD2,TRBJ2-5,TRBV9,CASSVAPLAGQETQYF,TGTGCCAGCAGCGTAGCTCCACTAGCGGGACAAGAGACCCAGTACTTC
.,.,TRBJ2-2,TRBV6-4,CASSDSAGKYTGELFF,TGTGCCAGCAGTGACTCGGCAGGGAAGTACACCGGGGAGCTGTTTTTT
.,.,TRBJ2-1,TRBV9,CASSVGSTAQFF,TGTGCCAGCAGCGTAGGGTCGACAGCGCAGTTCTTC
.,TRBD1,TRBJ1-1,TRBV7-9,CASSLKGANTEAFF,TGTGCCAGCAGCTTAAAGGGGGCGAACACTGAAGCTTTCTTT
few,.,TRBJ1-2,TRBV3-1/TRBV3-2,CASSRGRSYTF,TGTGCCAGCAGCCGAGGCCGCAGCTACACCTTC
.,.,TRBJ2-5,TRBV20-1,CSASPGQETQYF,TGCAGTGCTAGTCCAGGTCAAGAGACCCAGTACTTC
once,.,TRBJ1-2,TRBV28,CASSGQFLAYGYTF,TGTGCCAGCAGTGGACAGTTCCTGGCCTATGGCTACACCTTC
few,TRBD1,TRBJ2-1,TRBV5-1,CASSLTRDRGLDEQFF,TGCGCCAGCAGTCTGACCCGGGACAGGGGGTTGGATGAGCAGTTCTTC